This is a list of T cell receptor beta chains from one sample in a study of cytomegalovirus exposure and HLA in healthy donors. This table comes from immunoSEQ multiplex PCR, and its TCRdb copy is limited to in-frame clones, with some not included. The sample lists around 160,000 clones; around four fifths were seen once. The material sequenced was PBMCs. These receptors all stem from a woman aged 18-30 years in good health and CMV-seronegative. The CDR3 runs from the conserved cysteine through the conserved F or W. A D gene is named only where the DNA matches it firmly.

CDR3	V	D	J	length
CASSQGGQGSGELFF	TRBV4-2	TRBD1	TRBJ2-2	15
CASSVGGDEQYF	TRBV9	-	TRBJ2-7	12
CASSPSGGSDTQYF	TRBV7-2	TRBD2	TRBJ2-3	14
CASSPPNRDGTEAFF	TRBV18	-	TRBJ1-1	15
CASSPTGENSPLHF	TRBV6-6	TRBD1	TRBJ1-6	14
CASSSYRGPGELFF	TRBV5-1	TRBD1	TRBJ2-2	14
CASSSRYPPGPNTEAFF	TRBV11-2	-	TRBJ1-1	17
CASSGEPLTDRWGEKLFF	TRBV25-1	TRBD1	TRBJ1-4	18
CSVEVAVWTEAFF	TRBV29-1	-	TRBJ1-1	13
CASSIGSRRSQNDEAFF	TRBV19	-	TRBJ1-1	17
CASSLFRLWASSYNEQFF	TRBV28	-	TRBJ2-1	18